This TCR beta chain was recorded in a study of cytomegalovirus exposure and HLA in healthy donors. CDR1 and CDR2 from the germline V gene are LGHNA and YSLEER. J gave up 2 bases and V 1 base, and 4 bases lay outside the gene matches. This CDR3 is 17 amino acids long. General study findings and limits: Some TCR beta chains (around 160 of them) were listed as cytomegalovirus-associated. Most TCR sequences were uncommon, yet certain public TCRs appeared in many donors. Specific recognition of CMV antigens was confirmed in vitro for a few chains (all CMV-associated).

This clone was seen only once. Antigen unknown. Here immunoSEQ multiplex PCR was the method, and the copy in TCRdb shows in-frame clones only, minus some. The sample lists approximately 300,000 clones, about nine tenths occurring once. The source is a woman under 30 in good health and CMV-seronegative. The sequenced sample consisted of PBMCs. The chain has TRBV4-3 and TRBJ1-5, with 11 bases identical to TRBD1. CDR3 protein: CASSQGWGQGGNQPQHF. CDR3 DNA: TGCGCCAGCAGCCAAGGCTGGGGACAGGGGGGCAATCAGCCCCAGCATTTT.